This T cell receptor beta chain was found in a study of T-cell reconstitution after alpha-beta-depleted transplantation in children. Notes on the study in general: It was newly produced T cells that mostly accounted for T-cell counts and diversity one year after transplant.

The CDR3 runs to 15 residues. Trimming removed 4 bases at V and 2 bases at J, with 14 bases between. In germline, CDR1 is MGHRA, CDR2 YSYEKL. The authors prepared the TCRbeta library with unique molecular identifiers. TCRdb called the PCR reads again in MiXCR, with one record for every CDR3 protein. The repertoire has a few hundred thousand distinct CDR3 sequences, roughly a tenth of them found once; the top ten carry 7.5%. This clonotype was observed many times. What it binds is unknown. The receptor comes from a boy under two years old with acute myeloid leukemia, due to receive a stem cell transplant. V usage is TRBV4-1 and J usage is TRBJ2-5, with a possible D match to TRBD1 (6 bases). Sample: PBMCs, taken before TCRalphabeta/CD19-depleted stem cell transplant. For the CDR3, the DNA is TGCGCCAGCAGCCCCTCAAGGGGACATCAAGAGACCCAGTACTTC. It specifies CASSPSRGHQETQYF.